A selection of T cell receptor beta chains follows, all from one sample in a study of CXCR3-negative and CXCR3-positive naive CD8 T cells. TCRdb reprocessed the 5' RACE reads; each CDR3 protein has one entry and no DNA is given. Its clone listing holds under 7,000 distinct CDR3 sequences. The material sequenced was naive CXCR3+ CD8+ T cells from blood. These receptors were obtained from a human donor in good health. Some clones in this sample may be carry-over from other donors' samples. Both conserved end residues are part of each CDR3. Fields, in order: J gene, V gene, clone size, CDR3 protein. Clone size is given for some rows only: seen once, a few or many times, or a class if the clone is expanded.

j_gene: TRBJ2-1; v_gene: TRBV29-1; abundance: NA; CDR3aa: CSEGLGNNEQFF
j_gene: TRBJ2-7; v_gene: TRBV25-1; abundance: NA; CDR3aa: CASSGLAGLYEQYF
j_gene: TRBJ2-7; v_gene: TRBV7-9; abundance: NA; CDR3aa: CASSPTGGKQYF
j_gene: TRBJ2-7; v_gene: TRBV29-1; abundance: NA; CDR3aa: CSVSNRGLSYEQYF
j_gene: TRBJ2-7; v_gene: TRBV20-1; abundance: medium-sized; CDR3aa: CSARPSGGISYEQYF
j_gene: TRBJ1-2; v_gene: TRBV6-6; abundance: NA; CDR3aa: CASSYGGANVDGYTF
j_gene: TRBJ1-2; v_gene: TRBV4-1; abundance: NA; CDR3aa: CASSQAGTDYGYTF
j_gene: TRBJ2-2; v_gene: TRBV6-5; abundance: NA; CDR3aa: CASRLQGTGELFF
j_gene: TRBJ2-7; v_gene: TRBV13; abundance: medium-sized; CDR3aa: CASSRGSSYEQYF
j_gene: TRBJ2-5; v_gene: TRBV15; abundance: NA; CDR3aa: CATSSDVTSGDQETQYF
j_gene: TRBJ1-1; v_gene: TRBV7-2; abundance: NA; CDR3aa: CASSSGGGRNTEAFF
j_gene: TRBJ2-7; v_gene: TRBV7-9; abundance: medium-sized; CDR3aa: CASRSSPYEQYF
j_gene: TRBJ2-3; v_gene: TRBV29-1; abundance: NA; CDR3aa: CSVLGFTSGRTSTDTQYF
j_gene: TRBJ1-2; v_gene: TRBV12-3/TRBV12-4; abundance: NA; CDR3aa: CASSPGQSYGYTF
j_gene: TRBJ2-7; v_gene: TRBV2; abundance: medium-sized; CDR3aa: CASSDVAGLLEQYF
j_gene: TRBJ2-1; v_gene: TRBV27; abundance: NA; CDR3aa: CASSLARGAHNEQFF
j_gene: TRBJ2-5; v_gene: TRBV7-2; abundance: medium-sized; CDR3aa: CASSPGVWRSHQETQYF
j_gene: TRBJ1-2; v_gene: TRBV14; abundance: NA; CDR3aa: CASSQGGMGGYTF
j_gene: TRBJ2-7; v_gene: TRBV4-1; abundance: NA; CDR3aa: CASSQFQETQYF
j_gene: TRBJ2-2; v_gene: TRBV4-1; abundance: medium-sized; CDR3aa: CASSQYQGSGTGELFF
j_gene: TRBJ2-7; v_gene: TRBV29-1; abundance: medium-sized; CDR3aa: CSVEERAARAQSYEQYF
j_gene: TRBJ2-1; v_gene: TRBV27; abundance: NA; CDR3aa: CASSIRDSYNEQFF
j_gene: TRBJ2-7; v_gene: TRBV11-2; abundance: medium-sized; CDR3aa: CASSGGLRRYEQYF
j_gene: TRBJ1-1; v_gene: TRBV20-1; abundance: medium-sized; CDR3aa: CSARDPDGYTEAFF
j_gene: TRBJ2-3; v_gene: TRBV5-1; abundance: medium-sized; CDR3aa: CASSFGGRIADTQYF
j_gene: TRBJ2-5; v_gene: TRBV27; abundance: NA; CDR3aa: CASSLLGQGFQETQYF
j_gene: TRBJ1-1; v_gene: TRBV7-2; abundance: NA; CDR3aa: CASSSIGGEAFF
j_gene: TRBJ1-1; v_gene: TRBV7-9; abundance: medium-sized; CDR3aa: CASSHSSFGSTEAFF
j_gene: TRBJ2-5; v_gene: TRBV29-1; abundance: medium-sized; CDR3aa: CSVEDSGLAAPQETQYF
j_gene: TRBJ2-2; v_gene: TRBV5-1; abundance: medium-sized; CDR3aa: CASSFGLESSTGELFF
j_gene: TRBJ1-1; v_gene: TRBV6-6; abundance: medium-sized; CDR3aa: CASSLGVRTEAFF
j_gene: TRBJ2-7; v_gene: TRBV7-2; abundance: NA; CDR3aa: CASSRAGLAGDFYEQYF
j_gene: TRBJ2-5; v_gene: TRBV29-1; abundance: medium-sized; CDR3aa: CSVPPSRGRGPGETQYF
j_gene: TRBJ2-3; v_gene: TRBV7-9; abundance: medium-sized; CDR3aa: CASSWTGEPDTQYF
j_gene: TRBJ2-2; v_gene: TRBV4-3; abundance: medium-sized; CDR3aa: CASSQPSVLEEHRKNTGELFF
j_gene: TRBJ2-7; v_gene: TRBV3-1; abundance: medium-sized; CDR3aa: CASSQDLGYEQYF
j_gene: TRBJ1-2; v_gene: TRBV20-1; abundance: medium-sized; CDR3aa: CSDGPNRLGGYTF
j_gene: TRBJ1-2; v_gene: TRBV25-1; abundance: NA; CDR3aa: CASSSGTGEDYGYTF
j_gene: TRBJ1-1; v_gene: TRBV29-1; abundance: NA; CDR3aa: CSVEDGGTEAFF
j_gene: TRBJ2-1; v_gene: TRBV7-2; abundance: medium-sized; CDR3aa: CASSSRERHYNEQFF